The 13 T cell receptor beta chains given below trace back to one sample, sequenced in a study of CD8 T cells in ankylosing spondylitis (dated by TCRdb to about 2017). The library came from 5' RACE. Sequencing used an Illumina HiSeq 2500. TCRdb reprocessing: public reads trimmed at Q25 with fastp, clones called with MiXCR, in-frame beta chains kept. Each entry merges the rows of one CDR3 protein and shows their most common DNA and genes. The sample includes 250,000 to 350,000 distinct CDR3 sequences, with around 18% observed a single time. Roughly 8% of the sample comes from the top ten. The sequencing input was blood, either unsorted or a sorted T cell fraction (not recorded which). These receptors were collected from a male donor with ankylosing spondylitis or in good health (not recorded which).

The chain uses TRBV10-3 and TRBJ2-1; the match to TRBD2 covers 7 bases. V trimming: 4 bases; J trimming: 8 bases; junction bases outside the gene matches: 2. This CDR3 region has 12 residues. The germline V gene encodes CDR1 ENHRY and CDR2 SYGVKD. The CDR3 sequence: CAISGREYEQFF. The CDR3 DNA follows: TGTGCCATCAGTGGGCGGGAGTATGAGCAGTTCTTC.

This clonotype showed up just a few times. The genes are TRBV7-8 and TRBJ1-4, with D tentatively TRBD1 (5 bases). Trimming removed 5 bases from V and 2 bases from J, with 9 bases in between. There are 14 residues in the CDR3. The germline gives CDR1 SGHVS, CDR2 FQNEAQ. DNA of the CDR3: TGTGCCAGCAGCCCCTACAGGACTAATGAAAAACTGTTTTTT. It encodes CASSPYRTNEKLFF.

Here the CDR3 reads CASSLFAGANYGYTF. The DNA of the CDR3 is TGCGCCAGCAGCTTGTTTGCAGGGGCAAACTATGGCTACACCTTC. This chain connects TRBV5-1 to TRBJ1-2; maybe TRBD1 (6 bases). Germline V lookup: CDR1 SGHRS, CDR2 YFSETQ. V gave up 1 base and J gave up 2 bases, with 12 bases separating them. The CDR3 has 15 amino acids.

This clonotype turned up a few times. The J gene is TRBJ1-2, the V gene TRBV4-1; D gene uncertain. Trimming removed 2 bases at V and 0 bases at J, with 7 bases between. This CDR3 comprises 14 residues. The germline CDR1 and CDR2 sequences are MGHRA and YSYEKL. In DNA form, the CDR3 reads TGCGCCAGCAGCCAAACATGGGCTAACTATGGCTACACCTTC. Translation: CASSQTWANYGYTF.

The CDR3 protein is CSANDRGRGYTF. The CDR3 DNA is TGCAGTGCTAATGACAGGGGTCGTGGCTACACCTTC. This chain connects TRBV20-1 to TRBJ1-2; 8 bases match TRBD1. Per germline, CDR1 DFQATT and CDR2 SNEGSKA (reference sequence). J gave up 7 bases and V 4 bases, and 5 bases lay outside the gene matches. This CDR3 region has 12 residues.

The chain joins TRBV6-1 to TRBJ1-1; a weak D match, TRBD1 (5 bases). Germline V gives CDR1 MNHNS, CDR2 SASEGT. The ends were cut back, 9 bases at V and 4 bases at J, with 15 bases in the middle. This CDR3 contains 13 residues. The CDR3 DNA reads TGTGCCAGTCGACCCGGGACCCTCACTGAAGCTTTCTTT. This encodes CASRPGTLTEAFF.

The gene calls are TRBV3-1 and TRBJ2-1; tentatively, D is TRBD1 or TRBD2 (5 bases each). There are 14 residues in the CDR3. V was cut by 0 bases and J by 10 bases, with 13 bases left in between. Germline CDR1 is LGHDT and CDR2 is YNNKEL (reference sequence). The CDR3 loop is CASSQERGVREQFF. The CDR3 nucleotides are TGTGCCAGCAGCCAAGAGAGGGGAGTCCGGGAGCAGTTCTTC.

The chain carries TRBV12-3 or TRBV12-4 and TRBJ2-1; weak D call: TRBD2 (7 bases). This CDR3 has 14 residues. V was shortened by 3 bases and J by 8 bases, with 14 bases between the two germline ends. CDR3 residues: CASSLGGARDEQFF. The CDR3 nucleotides read TGTGCCAGCAGTTTGGGGGGGGCTAGGGATGAGCAGTTCTTC.

The rearrangement uses TRBV18 and TRBJ2-6, with TRBD1 matching 7 bases. The CDR3 covers 17 residues. CDR1 KGHSH and CDR2 LQKENI come from the germline V gene. The J segment lost 0 bases and the V segment lost 3 bases, leaving 5 bases of the junction unmatched. The CDR3 spells CASSPRDSISGANVLTF. DNA for the CDR3: TGTGCCAGCTCACCGAGGGACAGTATCTCTGGGGCCAACGTCCTGACTTTC.

This clonotype occurred a few times. The chain employs TRBV5-1 and TRBJ2-1; 9 positions match TRBD2. The CDR3 runs 16 residues. Germline V gene sequence: CDR1 SGHRS, CDR2 YFSETQ. The V and J ends lost 5 bases and 0 bases, in that order; junction bases with no gene match: 6. CDR3 region: CASSRSGGSSYNEQFF. The CDR3 DNA follows: TGCGCCAGCAGTCGAAGCGGGGGGAGCTCCTACAATGAGCAGTTCTTC.

This clonotype was observed a few times. This sequence joins TRBV20-1 and TRBJ2-1, with D tentatively TRBD2 (5 bases). The CDR3 covers 12 residues. The germline V gene has CDR1 DFQATT and CDR2 SNEGSKA (reference sequence). V lost 4 bases and J lost 7, with 11 bases in between. CDR3 DNA sequence: TGCAGTGCTACCCCGACGGGGAATGAGCAGTTCTTC. Translated, it gives CSATPTGNEQFF.

The chain couples TRBV7-9 to TRBJ1-2; no clear D gene. The CDR3 spans 13 residues. The germline V gene has CDR1 SEHNR and CDR2 FQNEAQ (reference sequence). The V and J ends lost 1 base and 6 bases respectively, with 9 bases between them. CDR3 loop: CASSLVAGDGYTF. In DNA form, the CDR3 reads TGTGCCAGCAGCTTAGTGGCAGGAGATGGCTACACCTTC.

Only a few counts were recorded for this clonotype. The chain links TRBV6-2 or TRBV6-3 to TRBJ1-1; D remains ambiguous. The CDR3 is 14 amino acids. Germline V gene lookup returns CDR1 MNHEY and CDR2 SVGEGT. The V end lost 3 bases, the J end lost 4 bases, and 12 bases lay between the germline ends. CDR3 DNA: TGTGCCAGCAGTTATCCCGGACGGGTCACTGAAGCTTTCTTT. Translation: CASSYPGRVTEAFF.